Presented here are 29 T cell receptor beta chains from one specimen sequenced in a study of shared clonotypes between healthy human individuals. The protocol was immunoSEQ multiplex PCR, while the TCRdb copy is restricted to in-frame clones and leaves out a portion. The sample consists of more than 2,000,000 clones, 90% to 95% of them appearing once. The sample taken for sequencing was naive CD4+ T cells sorted from blood. The subset: CD45RA+ positively selected. These receptor sequences come from a man between 18 and 35 years old in good health.

On this clone: At the DNA level, this CDR3 is encoded by other sequences in the same sample as well. V and J are TRBV20-1 and TRBJ2-5; D is unresolved. V shed 2 bases and J shed 4 bases, with 2 bases lying between them. Germline V CDR1 and CDR2: DFQATT, SNEGSKA (reference sequence). This CDR3 spans 10 amino acids. The CDR3 here is CSARRETQYF. CDR3 in DNA: TGCAGTGCTAGACGAGAGACCCAGTACTTC.

A single count supports this clone. This sequence joins TRBV28 and TRBJ1-2; D is unclear. Trimming cost V 3 bases and J 8 bases, with 10 bases left between them. The CDR3 extends over 12 amino acids. Looked up from germline, CDR1 is MDHEN and CDR2 is SYDVKM. CDR3 sequence reads: CASSFVTWGYTF. In DNA form, the CDR3 reads TGTGCCAGCAGTTTCGTCACTTGGGGCTACACCTTC.

V is TRBV19 and J is TRBJ1-1; a weak D match, TRBD1 (5 bases). CDR3 size: 13 residues. CDR1 is LNHDA and CDR2 is SQIVND in the germline V gene (reference sequence). Deletions cut 6 bases from V and 9 bases from J, with 17 bases between. Here the CDR3 reads CASSTDRGVKAFF. For the CDR3, the DNA is TGTGCCAGTAGCACAGACAGAGGGGTCAAAGCTTTCTTT.

As regards this clone: Other DNA sequences within the sample encode an identical CDR3. This chain connects TRBV6-1 to TRBJ2-7; either TRBD1 or TRBD2 may fit D (5 bases each). Trimming left V 4 bases short and J 2 bases short, with 6 bases between. The CDR3 has 12 amino acids. The germline V gene encodes CDR1 MNHNS and CDR2 SASEGT. The chain's CDR3 is CASSGGTYEQYF. CDR3 DNA sequence: TGTGCCAGCAGTGGGGGGACCTACGAGCAGTACTTC.

The chain uses TRBV5-1 and TRBJ2-7; 12 positions agree with TRBD1. Trimming removed 1 base from V and 5 bases from J; junction bases left unmatched: 4. The germline V gene encodes CDR1 SGHRS and CDR2 YFSETQ. This CDR3 has 15 amino acids. CDR3 nucleotides: TGCGCCAGCAGCTTGACGGGACAGGGGGCTAACGAGCAGTACTTC. Amino acid sequence: CASSLTGQGANEQYF.

This chain connects TRBV7-2 to TRBJ2-5; 8 bases line up with TRBD1. The end of the DNA fits TRBJ2-7 better, so the J call may be wrong. CDR3 length equals 13 residues. In germline, CDR1 is SGHTA, CDR2 FQGNSA. In DNA form, the CDR3 reads TGTGCCAACCAGGGGGCGAATCGGTACGAGCAGTACTTC. The encoded protein is CANQGANRYEQYF.

The chain recombines TRBV18 with TRBJ2-7; D perhaps matches TRBD2 (5 bases). The germline gives CDR1 KGHSH, CDR2 LQKENI. The V and J ends lost 3 bases and 6 bases respectively, with 18 bases between them. The CDR3 is 15 residues long. CDR3 residues: CASSPRVWESTEQYF. CDR3 in DNA: TGTGCCAGCTCACCGAGAGTATGGGAGTCTACCGAGCAGTACTTC.

As to this clone: At the DNA level, this CDR3 is encoded by other sequences in the same sample as well. The chain joins TRBV30 to TRBJ2-7; 7 bases are a match to TRBD2. V gave up 0 bases and J gave up 4 bases; unmatched junction bases: 0. CDR3 size: 12 residues. Per germline, CDR1 GTSNPN and CDR2 SVGIG (reference sequence). The CDR3 DNA reads as TGTGCCTGGAGTGTCGGGGGGTACGAGCAGTACTTC. Translation gives CAWSVGGYEQYF. Combining the CDR3 with reference TRBV30 and TRBJ2-7 gives the whole variable domain SQTIHQWPATLVQPVGSPLSLECTVEGTSNPNLYWYRQAAGRGLQLLFYSVGIGQISSEVPQNLSASRPQDRQFILSSKKLLLSDSGFYLCAWSVGGYEQYFGPGTRLTVT.

The chain recombines TRBV15 with TRBJ2-7; 8 bases are a match to TRBD1. After removal of 1 base from V and 2 bases from J, the junction contained 4 bases not matched to a gene. This CDR3 spans 15 amino acids. The V gene's germline CDR1 is LNHNV and CDR2 YYDKDF (reference sequence). As DNA, the CDR3 is TGTGCCACCAGCAGAGCCCGACAGGGGCCCTACGAGCAGTACTTC. It is translated as CATSRARQGPYEQYF.

This chain connects TRBV19 to TRBJ1-4; D gene ambiguous. Germline values: CDR1 LNHDA, CDR2 SQIVND (reference sequence). The germline V and J ends were trimmed by 6 bases and 7 bases, with 12 bases remaining between them. CDR3 length equals 13 residues. This CDR3 reads CASRNSASEKLFF. For the CDR3, the DNA is TGTGCCAGTAGGAACAGTGCGAGTGAAAAACTGTTTTTT.

This clone was seen only once. V gene TRBV5-6 combines with J gene TRBJ2-2; no clear D. The germline V gene has CDR1 SGHDT and CDR2 YYEEEE. V was cut by 0 bases and J by 4 bases, with 13 bases left in between. CDR3 size: 16 residues. CDR3 region: CASSLATRAGTGELFF. DNA of the CDR3: TGTGCCAGCAGCTTGGCGACACGTGCCGGCACCGGGGAGCTGTTTTTT.

The chain links TRBV5-6 to TRBJ2-1; D might be TRBD2 (5 bases). The CDR3 is 15 residues long. Per the germline V gene, CDR1 is SGHDT and CDR2 is YYEEEE. V dropped 3 bases and J dropped 0 bases, with 10 bases sitting between them. Here the CDR3 reads CASSSGTLSYNEQFF. CDR3 nucleotide sequence: TGTGCCAGCAGCTCGGGAACACTCTCCTACAATGAGCAGTTCTTC.

This rearrangement joins TRBV10-1 to TRBJ2-1; possible D gene TRBD2, 5 bases. Between the trimmed V and J ends, which lost 0 bases and 0 bases, there was a span of 15 bases. The CDR3 covers 18 residues. Germline V gene lookup returns CDR1 WNHNN and CDR2 SYGVQD (reference sequence). Written as DNA, the CDR3 is TGCGCCAGCAGTGAGTCGAAAACTAGTAAGAGCTCCTACAATGAGCAGTTCTTC. Translation gives CASSESKTSKSSYNEQFF.

The chain has TRBV11-2 and TRBJ2-1; 7 nucleotides agree with TRBD2. The V gene's germline CDR1 is SGHAT and CDR2 FQNNGV. V lost 5 bases, J lost 5 bases, and 9 bases stayed unmatched. The CDR3 has 15 residues. The DNA of the CDR3 is TGTGCCAGCAGCAAAAGCGGGATGGCCGACAATGAGCAGTTCTTC. Its protein product is CASSKSGMADNEQFF.

The V gene is TRBV10-2, the J gene TRBJ1-3; TRBD1 agrees at 8 bases. This CDR3 is 15 amino acids long. Germline V gives CDR1 WSHSY, CDR2 SAAADI. V dropped 3 bases and J dropped 8; count of bases not matched to a gene: 9. In nucleotides, the CDR3 is TGCGCCAGCAGTGATCCTCAGGGGGCGAAATACACCATATATTTT. Translated: CASSDPQGAKYTIYF.

This rearrangement joins TRBV18 to TRBJ2-5; 10 nucleotides line up with TRBD1. The J call may be mistaken, given a closer DNA end match to TRBJ2-7. CDR1 is KGHSH, CDR2 LQKENI, per germline. CDR3 length equals 15 residues. CDR3 nucleotides: TGTGCCAGCTCACCTCCGGGACAGGGGAGCTACGAGCAGTACTTC. Amino acids: CASSPPGQGSYEQYF.

The rearrangement joins TRBV28 to TRBJ1-3; D may be TRBD1 (5 bases). The CDR3 consists of 13 residues. Trimming left V 7 bases short and J 4 bases short, with 11 bases between. CDR1 and CDR2 (germline): MDHEN, SYDVKM. CDR3 residues: CASKPGPGNTIYF. The CDR3 DNA reads as TGTGCCAGCAAACCAGGGCCCGGAAACACCATATATTTT.

The chain couples TRBV6-1 to TRBJ1-3, with 9 bases identical to TRBD1. Germline CDR1 MNHNS, CDR2 SASEGT. V lost 6 bases to trimming and J lost 4 bases; unmatched junction nucleotides: 4. This CDR3 has 14 residues. The CDR3 is CASSGTGTGNTIYF. The CDR3 nucleotides read TGTGCCAGCAGCGGGACAGGGACCGGAAACACCATATATTTT.

V is TRBV25-1 and J is TRBJ1-3; no firm D call. V was clipped by 7 bases and J by 0 bases, with 7 bases between them. The CDR3 consists of 13 residues. Per the germline V gene, CDR1 is MGHDK and CDR2 is SYGVNS. The CDR3: CASNPASGNTIYF. DNA for the CDR3: TGTGCCAGCAACCCCGCCTCTGGAAACACCATATATTTT.

This clone was found a few times. This sequence joins TRBV5-6 and TRBJ1-5; D gene uncertain. The V gene's germline CDR1 is SGHDT and CDR2 YYEEEE. V lost 4 bases and J 5 bases, leaving 10 bases between the germline ends. This CDR3 has 13 amino acids. This CDR3 is CASSPVGYQPQHF. The CDR3 coding sequence is TGTGCCAGCAGCCCGGTGGGGTATCAGCCCCAGCATTTT.

The genes are TRBV19 and TRBJ1-6, with D possibly matching TRBD1 (6 bases). CDR1 LNHDA and CDR2 SQIVND come from the germline V gene (reference sequence). The CDR3 runs to 12 residues. With 7 bases removed from V and 7 bases from J, the gap between germline ends came to 8 bases. CDR3 coding DNA: TGTGCCAGTAAGGGGGGGAATTCACCCCTCCACTTT. It is translated as CASKGGNSPLHF.

This clone occurred once. This chain uses TRBV7-9 with TRBJ1-5; the D is unclear. Trimming left V 1 base short and J 9 bases short, with 10 bases between. The V gene's germline CDR1 is SEHNR and CDR2 FQNEAQ (reference sequence). The CDR3 contains 13 residues. The CDR3 loop reads CASSLGAPGPQHF. The CDR3 region has the DNA TGTGCCAGCAGCTTAGGGGCCCCGGGGCCCCAGCATTTT.

In this sample, this clone turned up a few times. V is TRBV5-1 and J is TRBJ1-1; D unclear. V lost 0 bases and J lost 8, with 5 bases in between. CDR3 length: 11 amino acids. The germline V gene encodes CDR1 SGHRS and CDR2 YFSETQ. DNA for the CDR3: TGCGCCAGCAGCTTGGCAGGAGAAGCTTTCTTT. Translated, it gives CASSLAGEAFF.

The gene calls are TRBV4-1 and TRBJ2-7; D unclear. Trimming pared 2 bases from V and 1 base from J, leaving 12 bases between. This CDR3 has 15 residues. CDR1 and CDR2 (germline): MGHRA, YSYEKL. The CDR3 sequence is CASSQRHSGSYEQYF. The CDR3, as DNA: TGCGCCAGCAGCCAACGACACTCTGGGTCCTACGAGCAGTACTTC.

This clone was observed a handful of times. The chain couples TRBV7-9 to TRBJ1-1, with D hard to call. CDR1 is SEHNR, CDR2 FQNEAQ, per germline (reference sequence). The V and J ends lost 3 bases and 2 bases respectively, with 7 bases between them. This CDR3 has 13 amino acids. The CDR3: CASSFDGNTEAFF. The CDR3 nucleotides read TGTGCCAGCAGCTTCGACGGAAACACTGAAGCTTTCTTT.

This chain joins TRBV6-5 and TRBJ1-6; D may be TRBD1 (6 bases). CDR1 and CDR2 from the germline V gene are MNHEY and SVGAGI. The CDR3 totals 13 residues. V lost 7 bases to trimming and J lost 10 bases, with 14 bases between them. The chain's CDR3 is CASIRTAESPLHF. Written as DNA, the CDR3 is TGTGCCAGCATCCGGACAGCGGAATCACCCCTCCACTTT.

Comment on this clone: The same CDR3 is also encoded by other DNA sequences in this sample. The rearrangement joins TRBV5-6 to TRBJ2-3, with 11 bases aligning to TRBD2. The CDR3 extends over 17 amino acids. Germline V CDR1 and CDR2: SGHDT, YYEEEE. V shed 0 bases, J shed 3 bases, and the junction held 6 bases outside the gene matches. CDR3 coding DNA: TGTGCCAGCAGCTTGGGGCTAGCGGGAGGTGGTACAGATACGCAGTATTTT. Protein sequence: CASSLGLAGGGTDTQYF.

The chain joins TRBV5-4 to TRBJ2-3; possible D gene TRBD2, 5 bases. With 0 bases removed from V and 0 bases from J, the gap between germline ends came to 11 bases. CDR1 and CDR2 (germline): SGHNT, YYREEE (reference sequence). The CDR3 has 16 residues. The CDR3 DNA follows: TGTGCCAGCAGCTTGGGAGGGATAGTGAGCACAGATACGCAGTATTTT. Amino acids: CASSLGGIVSTDTQYF.

Points on this clone: This CDR3 is also generated by other DNA sequences in the sample. The chain uses TRBV6-6 and TRBJ1-1; possible D gene TRBD1, 6 bases. The V end was cut by 2 bases, the J end by 0 bases, with 7 bases between. Per the germline V gene, CDR1 is MNHNY and CDR2 is SVGAGI (reference sequence). The CDR3 runs 14 residues. CDR3 in amino acids: CASSYGQMNTEAFF. The DNA of the CDR3 is TGTGCCAGCAGTTACGGACAGATGAACACTGAAGCTTTCTTT.